This T cell receptor (beta chain) was obtained from a study of CD8 T cells in ankylosing spondylitis (dated 2017 in TCRdb). In the study overall: To find TCR variants linked to disease, the study profiled T cell receptor beta repertoires in ankylosing spondylitis patients and healthy donors. Peripheral blood was sampled, and synovial fluid was additionally collected from ankylosing spondylitis patients. In total, the full study cohort was made up of about 110 healthy donors and more than 20 ankylosing spondylitis patients. The investigation overall reported the following: Blood from ankylosing spondylitis patients appeared to be characterized by a TCR beta motif made up of eight highly homologous amino acid variants. The disease-linked clones were reported to be significantly enriched in matched synovial fluid samples from ankylosing spondylitis patients. Some TCR beta motif variants had previously been reported in synovial fluid and blood of reactive arthritis patients, which suggested common disease-initiation mechanisms. In peripheral blood, the disease-linked clones were found at relatively low frequencies and had a CD8+ phenotype.

V has 0 bases trimmed and J has 12 bases trimmed; junction bases matching no gene number 10. Taken from cysteine to phenylalanine, the CDR3 has 15 residues. Only CDR3 DNA remains: 45 bases, in frame from the first base. Per the germline V gene (reference sequence), DFQATT is the CDR1 and SNEGSKA is the CDR2. The sequencer was an Illumina HiSeq 2500. TCR beta libraries were prepared by quantitative 5'-RACE with molecular barcodes. From the authors' description of their analysis: Disease-linked TCR variants were identified with a new computational method built on a probabilistic model of VDJ rearrangement. TCRdb handled the public reads itself, with Q25 trimming in fastp and clone calling in MiXCR, and kept productive beta chains. Entries that share a CDR3 protein sequence are merged under the most common genes and DNA. The V and J calls here are based on TCRdb, not the publication. This sample holds 200,000 to 250,000 distinct CDR3 sequences; roughly 26% were observed only once. The ten top clones hold about 6.2% of the sample.

Turning to this clonotype: It lacks a known antigen. No per-base quality is available; no much larger clone lies one base away.

The source material was blood, either unsorted or a sorted T cell fraction (not recorded which). The origin of this receptor is a male donor with ankylosing spondylitis or in good health (not recorded which). Recombination joined TRBV20-1 with TRBJ1-6, and TRBD1 matches 8 of the central bases. The bases read TGCAGTGCTAGAGAGGAGGGGACAGGCTCCCAACCCCTCCACTTT. This translates into CSAREEGTGSQPLHF.